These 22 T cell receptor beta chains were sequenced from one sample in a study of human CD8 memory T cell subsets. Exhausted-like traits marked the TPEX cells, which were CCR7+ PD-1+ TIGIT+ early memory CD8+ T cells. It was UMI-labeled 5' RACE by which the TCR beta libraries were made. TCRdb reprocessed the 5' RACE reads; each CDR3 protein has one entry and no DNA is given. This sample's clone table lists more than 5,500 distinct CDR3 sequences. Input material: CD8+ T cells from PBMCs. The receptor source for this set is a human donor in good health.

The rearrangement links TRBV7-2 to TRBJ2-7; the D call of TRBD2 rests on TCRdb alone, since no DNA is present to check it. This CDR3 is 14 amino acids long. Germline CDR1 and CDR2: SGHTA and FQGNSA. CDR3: CASSLGGLAYEQYF.

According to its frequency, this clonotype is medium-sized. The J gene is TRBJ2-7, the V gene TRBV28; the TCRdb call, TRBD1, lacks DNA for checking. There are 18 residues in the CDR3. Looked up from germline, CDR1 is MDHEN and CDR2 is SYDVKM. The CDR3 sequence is CASSLLRTGGKEDYEQYF.

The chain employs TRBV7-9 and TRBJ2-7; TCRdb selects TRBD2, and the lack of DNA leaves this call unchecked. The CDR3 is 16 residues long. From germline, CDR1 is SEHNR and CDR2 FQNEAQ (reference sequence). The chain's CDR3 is CASSPASGRDTYEQYF.

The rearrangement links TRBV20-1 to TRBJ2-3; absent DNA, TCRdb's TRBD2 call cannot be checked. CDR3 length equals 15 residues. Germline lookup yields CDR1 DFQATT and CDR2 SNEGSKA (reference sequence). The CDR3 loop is CSAESGTSAADTQYF.

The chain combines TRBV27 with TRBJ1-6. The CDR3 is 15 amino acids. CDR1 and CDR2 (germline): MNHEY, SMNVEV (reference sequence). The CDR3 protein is CASSELPLENSPLHF.

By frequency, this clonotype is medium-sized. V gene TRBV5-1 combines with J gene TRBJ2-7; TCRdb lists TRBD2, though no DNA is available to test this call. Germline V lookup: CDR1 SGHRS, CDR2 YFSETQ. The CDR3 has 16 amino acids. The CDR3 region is CASSLGLAGLSYEQYF. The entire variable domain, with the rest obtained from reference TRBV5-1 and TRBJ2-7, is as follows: KAGVTQTPRYLIKTRGQQVTLSCSPISGHRSVSWYQQTPGQGLQFLFEYFSETQRNKGNFPGRFSGRQFSNSRSEMNVSTLELGDSALYLCASSLGLAGLSYEQYFGPGTRLTVT.

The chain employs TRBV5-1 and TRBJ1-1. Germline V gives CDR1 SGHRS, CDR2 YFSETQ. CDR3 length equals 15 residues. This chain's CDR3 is CASSLDPNKGTEAFF.

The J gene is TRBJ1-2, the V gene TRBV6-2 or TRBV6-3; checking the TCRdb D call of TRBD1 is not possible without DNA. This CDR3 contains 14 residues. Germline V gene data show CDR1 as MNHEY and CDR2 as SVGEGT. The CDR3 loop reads CASHPTQGVYGYTF.

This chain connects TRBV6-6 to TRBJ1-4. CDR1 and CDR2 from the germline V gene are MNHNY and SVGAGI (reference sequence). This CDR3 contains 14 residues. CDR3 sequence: CASRSSGYDEKLFF.

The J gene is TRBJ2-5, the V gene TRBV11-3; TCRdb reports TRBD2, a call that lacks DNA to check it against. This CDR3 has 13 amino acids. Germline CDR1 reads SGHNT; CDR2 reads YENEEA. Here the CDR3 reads CASSLWGEETQYF. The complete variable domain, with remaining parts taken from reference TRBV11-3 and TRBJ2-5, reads EAGVVQSPRYKIIEKKQPVAFWCNPISGHNTLYWYLQNLGQGPELLIRYENEEAVDDSQLPKDRFSAERLKGVDSTLKIQPAELGDSAVYLCASSLWGEETQYFGPGTRLLVL.

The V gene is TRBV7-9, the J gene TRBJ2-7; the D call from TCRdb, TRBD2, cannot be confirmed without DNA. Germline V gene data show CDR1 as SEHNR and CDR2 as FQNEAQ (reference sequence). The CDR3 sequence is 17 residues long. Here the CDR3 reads CASRPGTSGGSSYEQYF.

The CDR3 loop is CASLDTGGNEKLFF. This chain links TRBV7-9 with TRBJ1-4; TCRdb proposes TRBD1, but this gene call is untestable without DNA. There are 14 residues in the CDR3. Germline V gene lookup returns CDR1 SEHNR and CDR2 FQNEAQ (reference sequence). The whole variable domain, filled in from reference TRBV7-9 and TRBJ1-4, reads DTGVSQNPRHKITKRGQNVTFRCDPISEHNRLYWYRQTLGQGPEFLTYFQNEAQLEKSRLLSDRFSAERPKGSFSTLEIQRTEQGDSAMYLCASLDTGGNEKLFFGSGTQLSVL.

The CDR3 loop is CATSWLAGSQETQYF. V usage is TRBV15 and J usage is TRBJ2-5; TCRdb's D gene call, TRBD2, goes unchecked for lack of DNA. The CDR3 has 15 amino acids. CDR1 is LNHNV and CDR2 is YYDKDF in the germline V gene (reference sequence).

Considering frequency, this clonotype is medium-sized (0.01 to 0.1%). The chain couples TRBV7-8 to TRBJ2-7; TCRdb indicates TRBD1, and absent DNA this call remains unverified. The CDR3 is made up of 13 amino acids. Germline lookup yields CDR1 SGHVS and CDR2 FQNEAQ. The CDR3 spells CASSFEGGYEQYF.

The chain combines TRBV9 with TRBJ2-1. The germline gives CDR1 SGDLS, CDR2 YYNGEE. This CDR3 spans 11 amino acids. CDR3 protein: CASSVYNEQFF.

This CDR3 is CASSLGRDGFYGYTF. This sequence joins TRBV11-2 and TRBJ1-2. Germline V CDR1 and CDR2: SGHAT, FQNNGV. CDR3 length equals 15 residues.

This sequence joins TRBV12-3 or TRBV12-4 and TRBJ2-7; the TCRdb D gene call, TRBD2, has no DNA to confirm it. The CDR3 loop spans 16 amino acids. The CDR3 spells CASSFVAGGRFYEQYF.

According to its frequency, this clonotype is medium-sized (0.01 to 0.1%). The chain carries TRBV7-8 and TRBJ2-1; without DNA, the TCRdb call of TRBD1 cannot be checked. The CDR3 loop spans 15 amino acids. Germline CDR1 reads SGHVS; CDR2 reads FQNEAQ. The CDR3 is CASSYSTGGYNEQFF. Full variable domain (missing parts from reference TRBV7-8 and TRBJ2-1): GAGVSQSPRYKVAKRGQDVALRCDPISGHVSLFWYQQALGQGPEFLTYFQNEAQLDKSGLPSDRFFAERPEGSVSTLKIQRTQQEDSAVYLCASSYSTGGYNEQFFGPGTRLTVL.

CDR3 protein: CASSEGSGGHYEQYF. The chain recombines TRBV2 with TRBJ2-7; checking the TCRdb D call of TRBD1 is not possible without DNA. Germline CDR1 is SNHLY and CDR2 is FYNNEI. This CDR3 comprises 15 residues.

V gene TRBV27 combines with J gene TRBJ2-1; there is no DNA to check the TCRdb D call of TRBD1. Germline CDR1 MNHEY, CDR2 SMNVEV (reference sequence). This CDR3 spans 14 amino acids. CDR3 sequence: CASSLRTGISEQFF.

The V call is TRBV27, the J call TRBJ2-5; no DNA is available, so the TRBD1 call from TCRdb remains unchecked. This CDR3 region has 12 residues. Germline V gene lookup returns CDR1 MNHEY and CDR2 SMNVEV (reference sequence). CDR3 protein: CASGTGGLTQYF.

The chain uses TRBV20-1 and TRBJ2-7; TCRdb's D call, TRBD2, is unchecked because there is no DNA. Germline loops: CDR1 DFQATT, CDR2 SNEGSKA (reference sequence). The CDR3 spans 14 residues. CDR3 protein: CSARDKAGTYEQYF.